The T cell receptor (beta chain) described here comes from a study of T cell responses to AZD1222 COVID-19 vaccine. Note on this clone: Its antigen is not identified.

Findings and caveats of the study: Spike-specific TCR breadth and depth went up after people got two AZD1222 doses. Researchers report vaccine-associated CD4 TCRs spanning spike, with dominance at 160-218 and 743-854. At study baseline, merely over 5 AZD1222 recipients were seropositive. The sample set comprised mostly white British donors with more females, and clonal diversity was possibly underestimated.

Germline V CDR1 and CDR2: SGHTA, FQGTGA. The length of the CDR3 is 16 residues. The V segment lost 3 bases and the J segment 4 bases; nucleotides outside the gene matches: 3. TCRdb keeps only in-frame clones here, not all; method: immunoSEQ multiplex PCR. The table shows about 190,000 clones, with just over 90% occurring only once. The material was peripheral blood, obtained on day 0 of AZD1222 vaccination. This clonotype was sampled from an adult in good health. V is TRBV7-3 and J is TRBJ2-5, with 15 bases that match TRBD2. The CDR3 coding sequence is TGTGCCAGCAGCTTCGGACTAGCGGGGGGGCTAGAGACCCAGTACTTC. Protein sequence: CASSFGLAGGLETQYF.